The following is a TCR beta chain sequence with its context. V lost 5 bases and J lost 2, with 9 bases in between. Germline CDR1 reads SGHTA; CDR2 reads FQGTGA. This CDR3 is built from 13 residues. Patients got ipilimumab 1 mg/kg beginning 14 to 28 days post-transplant. Patients received nivolumab 3 mg/kg at weeks 1, 4, 7, 10, then fortnightly to week 26. This specimen comes from a study of ipilimumab plus nivolumab after autologous stem cell transplantation. At the level of the study: Median doses per patient: a few ipilimumab, about eight nivolumab.

The assay was immunoSEQ multiplex PCR, and TCRdb's table has in-frame clones only and misses some. The repertoire holds roughly 16,000 clones, approximately 80% seen once, with roughly 23% in the top ten. The clonotype comes from a male donor with diffuse large B-cell lymphoma. The sequences come from PBMCs, collected in a trial of ipilimumab plus nivolumab as post-transplant consolidation. This rearrangement joins TRBV7-3 to TRBJ2-5; tentatively, D is TRBD2 (5 bases). CDR3 loop: CASSRGSQETQYF. DNA of the CDR3: TGTGCCAGCAGCCGCGGGTCACAAGAGACCCAGTACTTC.